This TCR beta chain was recovered during a study of cytomegalovirus exposure and HLA in healthy donors. Assay: immunoSEQ multiplex PCR; the TCRdb copy retains only in-frame clones and omits some. The top ten clones hold roughly 1.3% of a sample with 95,000 to 150,000 clones, about 93% of them seen once. Regarding the study as a whole: Altogether, some 160 TCR beta chains were recorded as cytomegalovirus-associated.

Trimming removed 6 bases at V and 1 base at J, with 11 bases between. CDR3 length: 14 residues. The germline gives CDR1 MRHNA, CDR2 SNTAGT. There are a few counts of this clone. Its target is not known. The sequenced material came from PBMCs. V and J are TRBV6-4 and TRBJ2-3; no firm D call. The receptor comes from a young woman in good health and CMV-seronegative. Written as DNA, the CDR3 is TGTGCCAGCAGGACTCAACCGGGCACAGATACGCAGTATTTT. Encoded protein: CASRTQPGTDTQYF.